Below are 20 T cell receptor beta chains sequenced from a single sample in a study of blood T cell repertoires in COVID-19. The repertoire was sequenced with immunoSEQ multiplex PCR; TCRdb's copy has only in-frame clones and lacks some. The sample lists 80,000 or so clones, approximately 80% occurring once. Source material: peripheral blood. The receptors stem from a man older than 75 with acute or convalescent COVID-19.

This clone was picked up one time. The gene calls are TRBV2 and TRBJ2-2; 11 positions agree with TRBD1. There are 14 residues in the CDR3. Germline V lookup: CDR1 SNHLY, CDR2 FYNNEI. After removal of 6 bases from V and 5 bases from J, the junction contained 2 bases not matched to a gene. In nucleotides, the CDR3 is TGTGCCAGCAGGGACAGGGGGCGAACCGGGGAGCTGTTTTTT. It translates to CASRDRGRTGELFF.

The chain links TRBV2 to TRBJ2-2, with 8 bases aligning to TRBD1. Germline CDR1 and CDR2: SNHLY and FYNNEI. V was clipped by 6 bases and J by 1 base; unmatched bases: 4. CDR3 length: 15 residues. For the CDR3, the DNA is TGTGCCAGCAGAGGACAGGGCCGGAACACCGGGGAGCTGTTTTTT. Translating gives CASRGQGRNTGELFF.

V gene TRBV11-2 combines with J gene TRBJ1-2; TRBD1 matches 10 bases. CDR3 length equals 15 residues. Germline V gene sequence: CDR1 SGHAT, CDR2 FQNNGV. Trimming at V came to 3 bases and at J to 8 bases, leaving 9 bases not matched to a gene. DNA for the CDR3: TGTGCCAGCAGCTTGGACCCGGGACAGGGGAAAGGCTACACCTTC. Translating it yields CASSLDPGQGKGYTF.

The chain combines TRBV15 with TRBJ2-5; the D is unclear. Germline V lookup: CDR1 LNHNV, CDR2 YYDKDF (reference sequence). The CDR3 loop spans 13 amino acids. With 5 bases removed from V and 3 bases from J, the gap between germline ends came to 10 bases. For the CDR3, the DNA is TGTGCCACCAGCCCGGGTCTGAAAGAGACCCAGTACTTC. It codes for CATSPGLKETQYF.

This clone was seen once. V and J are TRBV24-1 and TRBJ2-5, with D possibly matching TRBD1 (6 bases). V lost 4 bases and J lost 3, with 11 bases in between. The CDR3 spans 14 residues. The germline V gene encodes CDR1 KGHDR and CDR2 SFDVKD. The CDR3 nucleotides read TGTGCCACCAGTGACACGGACAGTAAAGAGACCCAGTACTTC. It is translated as CATSDTDSKETQYF.

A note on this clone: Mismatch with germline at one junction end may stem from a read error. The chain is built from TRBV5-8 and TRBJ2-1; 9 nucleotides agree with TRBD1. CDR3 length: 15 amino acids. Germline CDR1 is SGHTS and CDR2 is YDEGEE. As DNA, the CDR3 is TGTGCCAGCAGCTCCGGGACAGGGAAAGACAAGGAGCAGTTCTTC. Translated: CASSSGTGKDKEQFF.

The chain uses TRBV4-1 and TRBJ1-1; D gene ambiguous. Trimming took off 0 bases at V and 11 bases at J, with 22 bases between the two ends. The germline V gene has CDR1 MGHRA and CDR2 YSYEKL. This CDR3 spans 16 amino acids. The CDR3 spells CASSQERSGNRGTAFF. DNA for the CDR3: TGCGCCAGCAGCCAAGAAAGGAGCGGTAATCGGGGAACGGCTTTCTTT.

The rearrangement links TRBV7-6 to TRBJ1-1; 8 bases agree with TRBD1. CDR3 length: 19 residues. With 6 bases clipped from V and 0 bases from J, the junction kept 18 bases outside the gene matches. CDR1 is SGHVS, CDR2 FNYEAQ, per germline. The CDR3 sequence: CASSRGDSQGAALNTEAFF. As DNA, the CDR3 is TGTGCCAGCAGTCGTGGGGATTCCCAGGGGGCCGCTTTGAACACTGAAGCTTTCTTT.

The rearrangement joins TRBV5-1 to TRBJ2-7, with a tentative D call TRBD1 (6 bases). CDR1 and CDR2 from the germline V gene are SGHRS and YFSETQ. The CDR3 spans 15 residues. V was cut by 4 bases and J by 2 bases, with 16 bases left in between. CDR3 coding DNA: TGCGCCAGCAGCCTCAGGGGCTGGGGCCCCTACGAGCAGTACTTC. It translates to CASSLRGWGPYEQYF.

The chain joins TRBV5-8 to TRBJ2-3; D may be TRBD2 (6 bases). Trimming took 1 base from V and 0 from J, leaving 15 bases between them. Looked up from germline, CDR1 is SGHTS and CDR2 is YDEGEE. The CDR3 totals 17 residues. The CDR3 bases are TGTGCCAGCAGCTTGAATGGAGGGGACCCAAGCACAGATACGCAGTATTTT. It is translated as CASSLNGGDPSTDTQYF. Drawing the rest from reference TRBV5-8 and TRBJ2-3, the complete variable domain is EAGVTQSPTHLIKTRGQQATLRCSPISGHTSVYWYQQALGLGLQFLLWYDEGEERNRGNFPPRFSGRQFPNYSSELNVNALELEDSALYLCASSLNGGDPSTDTQYFGPGTRLTVL.

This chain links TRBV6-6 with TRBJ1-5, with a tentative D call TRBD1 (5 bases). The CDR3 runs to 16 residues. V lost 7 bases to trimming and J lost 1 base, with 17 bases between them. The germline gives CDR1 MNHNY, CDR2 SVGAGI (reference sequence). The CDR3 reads CASNLARVGSNQPQHF. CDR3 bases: TGTGCCAGCAACCTCGCCAGGGTTGGGAGCAATCAGCCCCAGCATTTT.

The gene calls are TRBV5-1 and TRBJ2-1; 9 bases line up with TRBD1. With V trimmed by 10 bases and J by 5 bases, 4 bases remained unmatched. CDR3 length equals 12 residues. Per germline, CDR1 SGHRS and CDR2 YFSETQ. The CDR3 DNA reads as TGCGCCGGAGGGACAGGGAACAATGAGCAGTTCTTC. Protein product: CAGGTGNNEQFF.

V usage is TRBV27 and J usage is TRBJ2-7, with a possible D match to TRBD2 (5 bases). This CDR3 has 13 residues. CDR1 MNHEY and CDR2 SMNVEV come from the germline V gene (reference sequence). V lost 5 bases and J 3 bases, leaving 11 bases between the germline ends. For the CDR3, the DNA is TGTGCCAGCAGTGCTACTAGATTCTACGAGCAGTACTTC. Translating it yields CASSATRFYEQYF.

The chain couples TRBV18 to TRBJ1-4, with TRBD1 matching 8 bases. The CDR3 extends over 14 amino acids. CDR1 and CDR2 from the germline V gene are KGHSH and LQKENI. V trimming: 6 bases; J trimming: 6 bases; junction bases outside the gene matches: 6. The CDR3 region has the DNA TGTGCCAGCTCCCAGACAGGGGCAGATGAAAAACTGTTTTTT. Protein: CASSQTGADEKLFF. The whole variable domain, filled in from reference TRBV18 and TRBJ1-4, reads NAGVMQNPRHLVRRRGQEARLRCSPMKGHSHVYWYRQLPEEGLKFMVYLQKENIIDESGMPKERFSAEFPKEGPSILRIQQVVRGDSAAYFCASSQTGADEKLFFGSGTQLSVL.

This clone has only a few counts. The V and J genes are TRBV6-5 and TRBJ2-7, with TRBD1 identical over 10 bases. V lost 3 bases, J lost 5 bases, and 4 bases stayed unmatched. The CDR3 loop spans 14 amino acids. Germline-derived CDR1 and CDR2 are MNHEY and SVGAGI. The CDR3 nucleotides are TGTGCCAGCAGTTATATGACAGGGGGCAACGAGCAGTACTTC. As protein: CASSYMTGGNEQYF.

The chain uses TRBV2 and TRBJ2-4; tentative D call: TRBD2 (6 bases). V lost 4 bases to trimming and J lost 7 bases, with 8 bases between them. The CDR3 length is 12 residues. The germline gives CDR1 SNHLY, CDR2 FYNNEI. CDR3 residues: CASSGRGNIQYF. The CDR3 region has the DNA TGTGCCAGCAGTGGCCGGGGGAACATTCAGTACTTC.

CDR3 nucleotides: TGTGCCACCCTCGGGACTTCTGGCTCCTACAATGAGCAGTTCTTC. Protein product: CATLGTSGSYNEQFF. The chain couples TRBV6-6 to TRBJ2-1; D may be TRBD2 (6 bases). This CDR3 contains 15 residues. V lost 10 bases to trimming and J lost 0 bases, with 16 bases between them. Germline values: CDR1 MNHNY, CDR2 SVGAGI (reference sequence).

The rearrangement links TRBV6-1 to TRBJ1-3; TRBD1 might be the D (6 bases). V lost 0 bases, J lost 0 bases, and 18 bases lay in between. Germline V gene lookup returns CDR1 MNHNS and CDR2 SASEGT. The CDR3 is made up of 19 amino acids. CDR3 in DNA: TGTGCCAGCAGTGAAGCGCTTCCGGGACACGGAAGCTCTGGAAACACCATATATTTT. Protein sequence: CASSEALPGHGSSGNTIYF.

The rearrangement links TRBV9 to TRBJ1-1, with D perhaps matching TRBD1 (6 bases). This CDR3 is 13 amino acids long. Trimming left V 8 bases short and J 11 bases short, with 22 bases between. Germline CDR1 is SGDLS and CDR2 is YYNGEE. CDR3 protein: CASSPRPQDSAFF. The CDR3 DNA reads TGTGCCAGTTCCCCGAGGCCCCAGGACAGCGCTTTCTTT.

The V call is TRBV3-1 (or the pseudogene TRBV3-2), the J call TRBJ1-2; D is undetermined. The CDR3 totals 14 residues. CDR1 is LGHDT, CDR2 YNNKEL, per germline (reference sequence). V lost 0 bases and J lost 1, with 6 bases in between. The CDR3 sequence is CASSQETVNYGYTF. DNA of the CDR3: TGTGCCAGCAGCCAAGAAACAGTTAACTATGGCTACACCTTC.